The entry below describes one T cell receptor beta chain. This sample was taken from a study of CD8 T cells in Susac syndrome. After extraction with the RNeasy kit, roughly 0.45 to 1 ug of the RNA was reverse transcribed using random hexamers. TCRdb reprocessed the immunoSEQ multiplex PCR reads via MiXCR and lists one record per CDR3 protein. The sample includes about 290,000 distinct CDR3 sequences, roughly 85% of them seen just once. This CDR3 has 13 amino acids. In germline, CDR1 is WSHSY, CDR2 SAAADI. V lost 2 bases and J lost 10, with 12 bases in between. In blood CD8+ and CD4+ T cells, TCR beta underwent sequencing. The patients who served as multiple sclerosis controls were treatment-naive and had stable or active relapsing-remitting disease that fulfilled the revised McDonald criteria. TEMRA cells were enriched by FACS, and CD4+ and CD8+ T cells were negatively isolated.

Sequenced material: CD8+ T cells from PBMCs. This receptor was identified in a human donor with multiple sclerosis. This chain links TRBV10-2 with TRBJ2-1; D gene unclear. The CDR3 protein is CASSEGGPLEQFF. Here the CDR3 DNA reads TGCGCCAGCAGTGAGGGCGGCCCTTTGGAGCAGTTCTTC.